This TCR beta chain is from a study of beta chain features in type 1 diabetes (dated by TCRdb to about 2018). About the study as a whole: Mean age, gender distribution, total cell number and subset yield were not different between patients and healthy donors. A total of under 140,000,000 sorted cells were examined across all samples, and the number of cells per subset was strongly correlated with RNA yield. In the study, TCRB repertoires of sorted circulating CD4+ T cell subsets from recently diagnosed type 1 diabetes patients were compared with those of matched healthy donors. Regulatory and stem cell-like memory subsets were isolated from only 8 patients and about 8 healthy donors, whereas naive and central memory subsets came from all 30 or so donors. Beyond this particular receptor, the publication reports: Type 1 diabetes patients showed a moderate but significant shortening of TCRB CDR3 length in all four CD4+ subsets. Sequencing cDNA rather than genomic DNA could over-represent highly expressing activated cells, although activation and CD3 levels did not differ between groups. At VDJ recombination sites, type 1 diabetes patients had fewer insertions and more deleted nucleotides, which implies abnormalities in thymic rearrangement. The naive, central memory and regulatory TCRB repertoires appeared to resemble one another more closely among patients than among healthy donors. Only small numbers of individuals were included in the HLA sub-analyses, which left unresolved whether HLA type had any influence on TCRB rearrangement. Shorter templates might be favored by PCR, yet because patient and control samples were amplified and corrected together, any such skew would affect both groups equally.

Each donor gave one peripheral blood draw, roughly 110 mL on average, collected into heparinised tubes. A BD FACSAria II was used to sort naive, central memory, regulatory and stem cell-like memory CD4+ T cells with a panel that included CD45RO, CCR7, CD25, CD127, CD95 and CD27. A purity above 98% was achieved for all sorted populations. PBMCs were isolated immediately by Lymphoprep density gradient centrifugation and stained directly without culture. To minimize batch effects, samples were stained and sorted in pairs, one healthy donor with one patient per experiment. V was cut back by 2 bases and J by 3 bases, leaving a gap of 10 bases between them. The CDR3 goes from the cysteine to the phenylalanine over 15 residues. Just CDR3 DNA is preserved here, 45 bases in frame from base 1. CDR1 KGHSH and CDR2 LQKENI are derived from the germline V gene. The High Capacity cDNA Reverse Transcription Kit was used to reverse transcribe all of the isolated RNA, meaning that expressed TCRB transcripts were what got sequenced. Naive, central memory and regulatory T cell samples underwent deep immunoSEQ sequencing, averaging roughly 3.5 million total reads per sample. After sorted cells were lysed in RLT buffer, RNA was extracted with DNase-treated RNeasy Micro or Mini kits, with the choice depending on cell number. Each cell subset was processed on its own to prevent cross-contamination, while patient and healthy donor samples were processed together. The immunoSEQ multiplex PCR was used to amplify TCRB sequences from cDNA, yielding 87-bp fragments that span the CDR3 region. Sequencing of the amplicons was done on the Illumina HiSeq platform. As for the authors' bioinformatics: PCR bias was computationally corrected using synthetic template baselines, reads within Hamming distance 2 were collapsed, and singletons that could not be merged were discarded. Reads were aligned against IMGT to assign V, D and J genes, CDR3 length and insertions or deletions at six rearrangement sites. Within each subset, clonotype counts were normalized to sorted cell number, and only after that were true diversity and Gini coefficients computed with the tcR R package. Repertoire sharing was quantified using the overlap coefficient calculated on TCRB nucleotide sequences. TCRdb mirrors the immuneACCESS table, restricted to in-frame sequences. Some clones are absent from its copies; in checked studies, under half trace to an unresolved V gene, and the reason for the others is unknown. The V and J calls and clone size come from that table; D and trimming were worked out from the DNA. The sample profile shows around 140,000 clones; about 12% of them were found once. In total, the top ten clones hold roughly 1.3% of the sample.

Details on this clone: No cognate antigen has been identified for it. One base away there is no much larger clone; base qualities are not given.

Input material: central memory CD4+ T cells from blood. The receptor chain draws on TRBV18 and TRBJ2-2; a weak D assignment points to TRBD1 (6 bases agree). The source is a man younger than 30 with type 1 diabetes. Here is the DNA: TGTGCCAGCTCACCAGGAGAGGGGGACACCGGGGAGCTGTTTTTT. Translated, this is CASSPGEGDTGELFF.